This record concerns one TCR beta chain sequence. No antigen is known for it. Sequencing was performed with immunoSEQ multiplex PCR; in TCRdb, only in-frame clones are kept and a portion is missing. The repertoire holds around 35,000 clones, with 85% to 90% as singletons. These data are taken from a study of PD-1 blockade in classical Hodgkin lymphoma. Looking at the study overall: The nivolumab dose that patients received was 3 mg/kg, given intravenously every 2 weeks. Study findings and constraints: Prior to therapy, complete responders displayed diversity much like that of newly diagnosed patients. The authors have not defined what causes the repertoire differences, possibly disease activity or prior therapy.

Each patient experienced a relapse that followed autologous stem cell transplantation, and brentuximab vedotin exposure varied. Patients reached a best response of complete response, partial response or progressive disease. The sequence came from a human donor with classical Hodgkin lymphoma. The sample here was peripheral blood mononuclear cells (PBMCs), taken before the second cycle of nivolumab.

CDR3: CASRTSGSYEQYF. CDR3 DNA: TGTGCCAGCAGAACTAGCGGCTCCTACGAGCAGTACTTC. This chain uses TRBV4-2 with TRBJ2-7; the match to TRBD2 covers 8 bases. CDR1 is LGHNA and CDR2 is YNFKEQ in the germline V gene. The CDR3 loop spans 13 amino acids. The ends lost 6 bases at V and 0 bases at J; junction bases unmatched: 1.